A single sample is the source of the 32 T cell receptor beta chains below, sequenced in a study of cytomegalovirus exposure and HLA in healthy donors. The protocol was immunoSEQ multiplex PCR, while the TCRdb copy is restricted to in-frame clones and leaves out a portion. This table has fewer than 250,000 clones, approximately 87% appearing once. Sequenced: PBMCs. The receptors here all came from a man between 18 and 29 years old in good health and CMV-seronegative.

This clone was detected only once. The CDR3 DNA is TGTGCCAGCAGCTTGGGACATAAAGAGACCCAGTACTTC. It specifies CASSLGHKETQYF. The gene calls are TRBV11-3 and TRBJ2-5, with D maybe TRBD1 (6 bases). Germline assignment: CDR1 SGHNT and CDR2 YENEEA. V lost 3 bases to trimming and J lost 3 bases, with 8 bases between them. The CDR3 is 13 residues long.

This chain joins TRBV27 and TRBJ2-1, with 7 nucleotides matching TRBD2. The CDR3 extends over 14 amino acids. V shed 7 bases and J 7 bases; nucleotides not matched to a gene: 10. Looked up from germline, CDR1 is MNHEY and CDR2 is SMNVEV (reference sequence). The CDR3 here is CASIGGGPFNEQFF. CDR3 in DNA: TGTGCCAGCATCGGGGGAGGGCCCTTTAATGAGCAGTTCTTC.

CDR3 bases: TGCGCCAGCAGCCTAACGTTAGAGACTGAAGCTTTCTTT. Its translation is CASSLTLETEAFF. This chain links TRBV5-1 with TRBJ1-1, with D unclear. Germline V gene lookup returns CDR1 SGHRS and CDR2 YFSETQ. The V end lost 4 bases, the J end lost 5 bases, and 12 bases lay between the germline ends. CDR3 length equals 13 residues.

This chain connects TRBV28 to TRBJ2-2; D remains ambiguous. CDR1 is MDHEN and CDR2 is SYDVKM in the germline V gene. The CDR3 runs 17 residues. Trimming shortened V by 3 bases and J by 1 base, and 15 bases separated the two germline ends. The CDR3 coding sequence is TGTGCCAGCAGTTTTTTCCTACGGAGCCTGAACACCGGGGAGCTGTTTTTT. Its translation is CASSFFLRSLNTGELFF.

The CDR3, as DNA: TGTGCCAGCAGTCCCCGTTCAACTAATGAAAAACTGTTTTTT. It encodes CASSPRSTNEKLFF. The V call is TRBV25-1, the J call TRBJ1-4, with D uncertain. The CDR3 loop spans 14 amino acids. V was shortened by 5 bases and J by 0 bases, with 7 bases between the two germline ends. Germline loops: CDR1 MGHDK, CDR2 SYGVNS.

CDR3: CSVEGAGQGGTEAFF. The CDR3 nucleotides read TGCAGCGTTGAAGGCGCCGGACAGGGGGGGACTGAAGCTTTCTTT. The chain joins TRBV29-1 to TRBJ1-1, with 10 bases aligning to TRBD1. V trimming: 1 base; J trimming: 5 bases; junction bases outside the gene matches: 7. The CDR3 length is 15 residues. CDR1 and CDR2 from the germline V gene are SQVTM and ANQGSEA.

The J gene is TRBJ2-3, the V gene TRBV10-3, with 10 bases that match TRBD2. V lost 0 bases, J lost 6 bases, and 6 bases stayed unmatched. The germline V gene encodes CDR1 ENHRY and CDR2 SYGVKD. This CDR3 is 16 amino acids long. The CDR3 protein is CAISESAGGPLDTQYF. DNA for the CDR3: TGTGCCATCAGTGAGTCAGCGGGGGGGCCTTTGGATACGCAGTATTTT.

Comment on this clone: The sample carries other DNA sequences with the same CDR3. V and J are TRBV25-1 and TRBJ1-3, with TRBD1 identical over 8 bases. The CDR3 runs 13 residues. Trimming cost V 4 bases and J 4 bases; bases outside gene matches: 0. The germline V gene encodes CDR1 MGHDK and CDR2 SYGVNS. The chain's CDR3 is CASSGTGGNTIYF. The DNA of the CDR3 is TGTGCCAGCAGTGGGACAGGGGGAAACACCATATATTTT.

The genes are TRBV6-1 and TRBJ2-7, with 11 bases that match TRBD2. Per the germline V gene, CDR1 is MNHNS and CDR2 is SASEGT. The ends lost 7 bases at V and 4 bases at J; junction bases unmatched: 6. The length of the CDR3 is 14 residues. The CDR3, as DNA: TGTGCCAGCACGAAGTCTAGCGGGGGGTACGAGCAGTACTTC. It specifies CASTKSSGGYEQYF.

DNA for the CDR3: TGTGCCAGCAGCCCTCTAGCGGGACTCGCCTACGAGCAGTACTTC. Translation: CASSPLAGLAYEQYF. The chain employs TRBV7-2 and TRBJ2-7, with 9 positions matching TRBD2. CDR3 size: 15 residues. Germline-derived CDR1 and CDR2 are SGHTA and FQGNSA. Trimming removed 5 bases from V and 2 bases from J; junction bases left unmatched: 7.

CDR3 coding DNA: TGTGCCAGCAGCTACATCGGGCAGGGGACCTACAATGAGCAGTTCTTC. Translated: CASSYIGQGTYNEQFF. The chain combines TRBV5-5 with TRBJ2-1, with D possibly TRBD1 on 6 matching bases. The CDR3 consists of 16 residues. Germline CDR1 SGHKS, CDR2 YYEKEE (reference sequence). V was cut by 3 bases and J by 2 bases, with 15 bases left in between.

The gene calls are TRBV7-2 and TRBJ1-2; D perhaps matches TRBD1 (6 bases). From germline, CDR1 is SGHTA and CDR2 FQGNSA. The CDR3 length is 15 residues. The germline V and J ends were trimmed by 2 bases and 2 bases, with 12 bases remaining between them. Here the CDR3 DNA reads TGTGCCAGCAGCTTAAGCAGGGGTCAAAACTATGGCTACACCTTC. This codes for CASSLSRGQNYGYTF.

The chain combines TRBV5-4 with TRBJ2-1; the match to TRBD2 covers 7 bases. Per the germline V gene, CDR1 is SGHNT and CDR2 is YYREEE (reference sequence). V trimming: 3 bases; J trimming: 9 bases; junction bases outside the gene matches: 6. The CDR3 runs to 13 residues. Here the CDR3 reads CASSSGSGGEQFF. The CDR3 region has the DNA TGTGCCAGCAGCTCGGGTTCGGGAGGTGAGCAGTTCTTC.

The chain recombines TRBV19 with TRBJ1-1, with D hard to call. The CDR3 covers 15 residues. Trimming left V 0 bases short and J 8 bases short, with 16 bases between. Germline CDR1 and CDR2: LNHDA and SQIVND (reference sequence). DNA for the CDR3: TGTGCCAGTAGTATAGAACCCTCGGGGAGCGGGGAAGCTTTCTTT. Protein product: CASSIEPSGSGEAFF.

The rearrangement uses TRBV19 and TRBJ1-6; 7 bases fit TRBD1. Looked up from germline, CDR1 is LNHDA and CDR2 is SQIVND (reference sequence). The length of the CDR3 is 16 residues. The junction had 8 bases not matched to a gene; V was cut back by 4 bases and J by 5 bases. The CDR3 bases are TGTGCCAGTAGTAGAGGAGGGGACAGACATAATTCACCCCTCCACTTT. It specifies CASSRGGDRHNSPLHF.

The chain joins TRBV7-8 to TRBJ2-2, with D uncertain. CDR3 length: 14 amino acids. The ends were cut back, 5 bases at V and 4 bases at J, with 11 bases in the middle. Per germline, CDR1 SGHVS and CDR2 FQNEAQ. The CDR3 nucleotides are TGTGCCAGCAGCCCTCGAGTCGGCACCGGGGAGCTGTTTTTT. Translated: CASSPRVGTGELFF.

This sequence joins TRBV7-2 and TRBJ2-2, with D uncertain. Germline V CDR1 and CDR2: SGHTA, FQGNSA. The CDR3 length is 16 residues. Trimming stripped 1 base from V and 5 bases from J, with 14 bases between. Here the CDR3 DNA reads TGTGCCAGCAGCTTAGGACCCCAACAGCCTACCGGGGAGCTGTTTTTT. Protein sequence: CASSLGPQQPTGELFF. The full variable domain, completed using reference TRBV7-2 and TRBJ2-2, is GAGVSQSPSNKVTEKGKDVELRCDPISGHTALYWYRQSLGQGLEFLIYFQGNSAPDKSGLPSDRFSAERTGGSVSTLTIQRTQQEDSAVYLCASSLGPQQPTGELFFGEGSRLTVL.

The rearrangement uses TRBV29-1 and TRBJ2-1; 10 bases agree with TRBD1. The V gene end was trimmed by 4 bases and the J gene end by 3 bases; junction bases not matched to a gene: 6. Germline-derived CDR1 and CDR2 are SQVTM and ANQGSEA. The CDR3 covers 15 residues. In DNA form, the CDR3 reads TGCAGCGTTGGCGAGACAGGGGGCTTCTACAATGAGCAGTTCTTC. It translates to CSVGETGGFYNEQFF.

The chain employs TRBV4-3 and TRBJ2-1, with 9 bases matching TRBD2. Per germline, CDR1 LGHNA and CDR2 YSLEER. The CDR3 loop spans 16 amino acids. V gave up 1 base and J gave up 4 bases; unmatched junction bases: 5. CDR3 protein: CASSQGPGLAYNEQFF. The CDR3 DNA follows: TGCGCCAGCAGCCAAGGGCCGGGACTAGCTTACAATGAGCAGTTCTTC.

The V gene is TRBV4-3, the J gene TRBJ2-3, with TRBD2 as a possible D gene (5 bases). This CDR3 has 16 residues. CDR1 is LGHNA, CDR2 YSLEER, per germline. V lost 4 bases to trimming and J lost 4 bases, with 18 bases between them. The CDR3: CASSPEFGRRADTQYF. CDR3 nucleotides: TGCGCCAGCAGCCCAGAGTTCGGTCGGCGGGCAGATACGCAGTATTTT.

The chain joins TRBV4-3 to TRBJ2-1, with no clear D. The V end lost 0 bases, the J end lost 4 bases, and 16 bases lay between the germline ends. The germline V gene encodes CDR1 LGHNA and CDR2 YSLEER. The CDR3 sequence is 17 residues long. The CDR3 DNA sequence: TGCGCCAGCAGCCAAGATCCCCCAATTCGAGAGTACAATGAGCAGTTCTTC. Amino acid sequence: CASSQDPPIREYNEQFF.

This chain links TRBV5-1 with TRBJ2-3; D gene unclear. Germline CDR1 and CDR2: SGHRS and YFSETQ. The CDR3 runs to 14 residues. V lost 0 bases and J 4 bases, leaving 9 bases between the germline ends. DNA for the CDR3: TGCGCCAGCAGCTTGGTTGGGCACCCAGATACGCAGTATTTT. Residues: CASSLVGHPDTQYF.

Only one count was recorded for this clone. J is TRBJ2-3 and V is TRBV21-1; the table's D call TRBD2 went unverified against the DNA. TRBV21-1 is annotated as a pseudogene. The CDR3 contains 16 residues. The CDR3 DNA reads TGTGCCAGCAGCAAAGACATGGGACTAGCTTTAGCTACGCAGTATTTT. Translation gives CASSKDMGLALATQYF.

The J gene is TRBJ1-4, the V gene TRBV19; 7 positions agree with TRBD1. CDR3 length: 14 residues. The germline gives CDR1 LNHDA, CDR2 SQIVND (reference sequence). Losses at the gene ends were 6 bases for V and 6 bases for J; bases not matched to a gene: 7. The CDR3 region is CASRPVDRDEKLFF. The CDR3 nucleotides read TGTGCCAGTAGGCCTGTCGACAGGGATGAAAAACTGTTTTTT. The full variable domain, rest sourced from reference TRBV19 and TRBJ1-4, is DGGITQSPKYLFRKEGQNVTLSCEQNLNHDAMYWYRQDPGQGLRLIYYSQIVNDFQKGDIAEGYSVSREKKESFPLTVTSAQKNPTAFYLCASRPVDRDEKLFFGSGTQLSVL.

The chain combines TRBV30 with TRBJ2-5; 12 bases line up with TRBD2. In germline, CDR1 is GTSNPN, CDR2 SVGIG (reference sequence). Trimming removed 0 bases from V and 1 base from J; junction bases left unmatched: 0. This CDR3 spans 15 amino acids. DNA of the CDR3: TGTGCCTGGAGTGTACTAGCGGGAGGCCAAGAGACCCAGTACTTC. It is translated as CAWSVLAGGQETQYF.

The chain links TRBV19 to TRBJ1-6; 8 bases line up with TRBD1. This CDR3 spans 15 amino acids. Trimming cost V 6 bases and J 10 bases; bases outside gene matches: 11. Germline CDR1 is LNHDA and CDR2 is SQIVND (reference sequence). The CDR3 loop is CASSRGQGLGSPLHF. In DNA form, the CDR3 reads TGTGCCAGTAGCCGAGGACAGGGCCTTGGGTCACCCCTCCACTTT. Looking up the rest from reference TRBV19 and TRBJ1-6 gives the full variable domain: DGGITQSPKYLFRKEGQNVTLSCEQNLNHDAMYWYRQDPGQGLRLIYYSQIVNDFQKGDIAEGYSVSREKKESFPLTVTSAQKNPTAFYLCASSRGQGLGSPLHFGNGTRLTVT.

In its sample, this clone was seen a few times. This chain uses TRBV29-1 with TRBJ1-5; tentatively, D is TRBD1 (6 bases). Germline V gene data show CDR1 as SQVTM and CDR2 as ANQGSEA. Trimming shortened V by 6 bases and J by 5 bases, and 14 bases separated the two germline ends. The CDR3 length is 13 residues. CDR3 DNA sequence: TGCAGCGTCCAGGCACAGGGAGATCAGCCCCAGCATTTT. This encodes CSVQAQGDQPQHF. Based on the CDR3 plus reference TRBV29-1 and TRBJ1-5, the full variable domain is SAVISQKPSRDICQRGTSLTIQCQVDSQVTMMFWYRQQPGQSLTLIATANQGSEATYESGFVIDKFPISRPNLTFSTLTVSNMSPEDSSIYLCSVQAQGDQPQHFGDGTRLSIL.

V gene TRBV28 combines with J gene TRBJ2-1; D might be TRBD2 (5 bases). CDR1 is MDHEN, CDR2 SYDVKM, per germline. V was pared by 3 bases and J by 7 bases, with 22 bases between. This CDR3 is 17 amino acids long. DNA of the CDR3: TGTGCCAGCAGTTTCCCCCCTGAGAGCGGCGCGCCGAATGAGCAGTTCTTC. The encoded protein is CASSFPPESGAPNEQFF.

This rearrangement joins TRBV4-1 to TRBJ1-1, with D possibly matching TRBD1 (5 bases). This CDR3 is built from 14 residues. Trimming removed 3 bases at V and 1 base at J, with 9 bases between. CDR1 MGHRA and CDR2 YSYEKL come from the germline V gene. For the CDR3, the DNA is TGCGCCAGCAGCCAGTATACAGGGAACACTGAAGCTTTCTTT. Translating it yields CASSQYTGNTEAFF.

The rearrangement links TRBV28 to TRBJ1-5; possible D gene TRBD1, 6 bases. Trimming removed 6 bases at V and 6 bases at J, with 15 bases between. CDR1 is MDHEN, CDR2 SYDVKM, per germline. The CDR3 is 14 residues long. Written as DNA, the CDR3 is TGTGCCAGCAGACCCTGGGGACAAAGTCAGCCCCAGCATTTT. Translation gives CASRPWGQSQPQHF.

This clone was picked up one time. The chain has TRBV5-1 and TRBJ2-7; 9 bases align to TRBD1. CDR1 is SGHRS and CDR2 is YFSETQ in the germline V gene. The CDR3 covers 15 residues. Trimming cost V 4 bases and J 6 bases; bases outside gene matches: 11. The CDR3 is CASSASMDRGREQYF. Here the CDR3 DNA reads TGCGCCAGCAGCGCATCCATGGACAGGGGTCGCGAGCAGTACTTC.

V usage is TRBV28 and J usage is TRBJ1-2; tentatively, D is TRBD1 (5 bases). Trimming removed 3 bases from V and 10 bases from J, with 15 bases in between. This CDR3 comprises 13 residues. Germline CDR1 is MDHEN and CDR2 is SYDVKM. CDR3 coding DNA: TGTGCCAGCAGTTTCGGCAGGGTGATTGACTACACCTTC. This translates into CASSFGRVIDYTF.